This T cell receptor beta chain was observed in a study of CD8+CD57+ T cells in acquired aplastic anemia (dated by TCRdb to the late 2010s). Turning to the overall study: A mean of approximately 3 ug of DNA, ranging from roughly 0.2 to 27.4 ug, was extracted from sorted CD4+ and CD8+ cells. A CD8+CD57+ expansion meant a frequency higher than the mean frequency seen in healthy subjects.

Expansion of CD8+CD57+ cells had been shown by flow cytometry in the patients chosen for sequencing. All patients had severe acquired aplastic anemia diagnosed by International Study of Aplastic Anemia and Agranulocytosis and Camitta criteria. At the time blood was sampled, none of the patients had received any therapy. The study deep-sequenced TCR repertoires of sorted CD4+ and CD8+ blood T cells from severe aplastic anemia patients and healthy subjects. Patients were enrolled under clinicaltrials.gov protocols 00001620, 01623167, 00001397, 00071045, 00081523 and 00961064 in the USA. Ficoll-Paque density gradient centrifugation was used to isolate peripheral blood mononuclear cells. Before DNA was extracted, CD4+ and CD8+ T cells were sorted using either FACS or magnetic beads. Findings and caveats that apply to the study as a whole: Around 30 CD8+ CDR3 sequences were found to be shared between patients and controls, but these sequences appeared to be highly expressed in patients and within the immunodominant clones of the patients. CD8+ Simpson's diversity did not differ significantly between patients and healthy controls (P=0.060).

Details on this clonotype: Its antigen is unknown. Base-call qualities are not available, and no considerably larger clone is one nucleotide away.

Genomic DNA served as template for TCR beta VDJ combination and CDR3 sequence profiling. An Illumina HiSeq 2000 was used for TCR repertoire sequencing. As for the original processing: TRBV/TRBJ rearrangement plots, CDR3 size and DJ length profiles, and Simpson's diversity index were used to evaluate the repertoires. The immunodominant clone was defined as the most abundant DNA sequence in deep sequencing data. CDR3 amino acid sequences were screened for sharing across subjects and compared with published repertoires and the VDJdb database. TCRdb reanalyzed the raw reads on its own, using fastp at Q25 for trimming and MiXCR for clone calling, and kept in-frame beta chains. Records with the same CDR3 protein are collapsed into one entry carrying the most frequent genes and DNA. TCRdb assigned the V and J calls; the authors' analysis was not used. The sample records roughly 180,000 distinct CDR3 sequences, less than 50% of which are singletons. Clones ranked in the top ten supply approximately 12% of the sample.

The sample consisted of sorted CD4+, CD8+, or CD8+CD57+ T cells (not recorded which) from PBMCs. The sequence derives from a human donor with aplastic anemia.

The DNA is as follows: TGCAGTGCTCCCCGGGGTAGCGGGGGGGATCGCGAGCAGTACTTC. It codes for CSAPRGSGGDREQYF. This sequence uses TRBV20-1 and TRBJ2-7; 11 middle bases align to TRBD2. After removal of 5 bases from V and 6 bases from J, the junction retains 12 bases not matched to a gene. The germline V gene (reference sequence) yields DFQATT for CDR1 and SNEGSKA for CDR2. The CDR3 starts with the cysteine, ends with the phenylalanine, and has 15 residues. Kept here is only the CDR3 DNA, which spans 45 bases and is read in frame from base 1.